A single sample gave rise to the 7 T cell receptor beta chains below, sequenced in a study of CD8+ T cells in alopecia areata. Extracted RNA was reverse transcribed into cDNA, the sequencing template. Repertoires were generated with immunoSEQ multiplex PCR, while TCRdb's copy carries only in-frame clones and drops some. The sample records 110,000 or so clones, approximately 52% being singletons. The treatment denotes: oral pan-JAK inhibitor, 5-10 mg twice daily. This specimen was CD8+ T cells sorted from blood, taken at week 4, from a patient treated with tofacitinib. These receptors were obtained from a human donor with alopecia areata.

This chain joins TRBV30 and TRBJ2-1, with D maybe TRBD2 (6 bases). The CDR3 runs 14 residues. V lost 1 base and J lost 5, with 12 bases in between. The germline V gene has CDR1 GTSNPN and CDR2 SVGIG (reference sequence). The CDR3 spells CAWSGTGRNNEQFF. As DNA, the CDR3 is TGTGCCTGGAGTGGGACTGGGAGGAACAATGAGCAGTTCTTC.

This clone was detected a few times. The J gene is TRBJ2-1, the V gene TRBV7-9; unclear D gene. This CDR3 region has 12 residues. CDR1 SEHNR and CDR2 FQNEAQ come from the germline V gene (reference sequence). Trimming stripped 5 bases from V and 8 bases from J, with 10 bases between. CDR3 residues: CASSLSVDEQFF. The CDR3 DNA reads TGTGCCAGCAGCCTCTCTGTGGATGAGCAGTTCTTC.

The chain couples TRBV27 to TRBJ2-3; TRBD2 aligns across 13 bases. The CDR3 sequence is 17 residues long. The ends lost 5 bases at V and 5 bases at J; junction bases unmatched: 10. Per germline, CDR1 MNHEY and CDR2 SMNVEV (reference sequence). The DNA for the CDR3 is TGTGCCAGCAGTGGACACACTAGCGGGGGGGCAATAGATACGCAGTATTTT. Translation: CASSGHTSGGAIDTQYF.

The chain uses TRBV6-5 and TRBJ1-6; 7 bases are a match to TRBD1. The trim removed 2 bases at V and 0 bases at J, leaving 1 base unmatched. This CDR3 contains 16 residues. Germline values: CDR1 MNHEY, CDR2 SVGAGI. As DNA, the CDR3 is TGTGCCAGCAGTTACGCAGGGGGCTCCTATAATTCACCCCTCCACTTT. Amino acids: CASSYAGGSYNSPLHF.

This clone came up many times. CDR3 nucleotides: TGTGCCAGCAGCTCTGGACTAGCGGGGCCCTCCTACAATGAGCAGTTCTTC. Amino acid sequence: CASSSGLAGPSYNEQFF. J is TRBJ2-1 and V is TRBV7-9; 12 bases match TRBD2. The trim removed 4 bases at V and 0 bases at J, leaving 4 bases unmatched. Germline CDR1 reads SEHNR; CDR2 reads FQNEAQ (reference sequence). The CDR3 sequence is 17 residues long.

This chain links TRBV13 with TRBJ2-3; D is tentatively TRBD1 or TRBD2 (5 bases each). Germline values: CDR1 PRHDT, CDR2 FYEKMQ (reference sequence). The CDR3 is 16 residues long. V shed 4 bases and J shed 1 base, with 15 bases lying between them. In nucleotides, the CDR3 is TGTGCCAGCAGCTCCGAGGTTGAGGGGCGCACAGATACGCAGTATTTT. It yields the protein CASSSEVEGRTDTQYF.

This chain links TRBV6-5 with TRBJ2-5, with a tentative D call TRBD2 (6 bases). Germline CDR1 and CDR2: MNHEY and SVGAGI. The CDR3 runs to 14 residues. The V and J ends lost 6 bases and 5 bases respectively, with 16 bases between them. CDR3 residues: CASRTYGGRETQYF. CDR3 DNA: TGTGCCAGCAGAACCTACGGGGGTCGCGAGACCCAGTACTTC.